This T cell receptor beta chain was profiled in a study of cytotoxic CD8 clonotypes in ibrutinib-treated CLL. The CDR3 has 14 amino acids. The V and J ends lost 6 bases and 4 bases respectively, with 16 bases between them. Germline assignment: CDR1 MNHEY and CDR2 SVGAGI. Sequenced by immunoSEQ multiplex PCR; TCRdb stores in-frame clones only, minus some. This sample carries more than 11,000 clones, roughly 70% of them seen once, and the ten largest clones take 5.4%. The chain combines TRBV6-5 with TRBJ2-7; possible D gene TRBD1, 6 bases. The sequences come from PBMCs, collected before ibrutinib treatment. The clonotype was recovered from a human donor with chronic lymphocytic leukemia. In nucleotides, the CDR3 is TGTGCCAGCAGCTCTGATCTACAGGGTTACGAGCAGTACTTC. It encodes CASSSDLQGYEQYF.